These T cell receptor beta chains were read from a single sample in a study of blood T cells in healthy people across ages. Using its own MiXCR run on the 5' RACE reads, TCRdb lists one record per CDR3 protein. The sample holds approximately 1.5 million distinct CDR3 sequences; approximately 43% are singletons and the top ten take 4%. Sequencing was done on a sample of blood. Every receptor here comes from a woman aged 18 to 35 in good health. Each CDR3 is given with its conserved first and last residue. D genes are given only for firm matches. The size of a clone is reported for some rows only, either as once, few or many, or as a class for expanded clones.

V gene: TRBV5-1
clone size: -
J gene: TRBJ1-1
D gene: -
CDR3 protein: CASSLELGVEAFF
CDR3 DNA: TGCGCCAGCAGCTTGGAGCTCGGGGTTGAAGCTTTCTTT

V gene: TRBV7-2
clone size: -
J gene: TRBJ2-1
D gene: TRBD2
CDR3 protein: CASRPRTSGYYNEQFF
CDR3 DNA: TGTGCCAGCAGACCCCGTACTAGCGGATATTACAATGAGCAGTTCTTC

V gene: TRBV7-9
clone size: -
J gene: TRBJ2-7
D gene: -
CDR3 protein: CARTDSSYNEQYF
CDR3 DNA: TGTGCCAGGACGGACAGCTCCTACAATGAGCAGTACTTC

V gene: TRBV20-1
clone size: -
J gene: TRBJ1-2
D gene: -
CDR3 protein: CSAPSVGFYGYTF
CDR3 DNA: TGCAGTGCTCCCTCGGTTGGTTTCTATGGCTACACCTTC

V gene: TRBV9
clone size: few
J gene: TRBJ2-1
D gene: -
CDR3 protein: CASSVGPPPLNEQFF
CDR3 DNA: TGTGCCAGCAGCGTAGGACCTCCACCTCTCAATGAGCAGTTCTTC

V gene: TRBV6-6
clone size: few
J gene: TRBJ2-3
D gene: TRBD2
CDR3 protein: CATISSGASDTQYF
CDR3 DNA: TGTGCCACCATCTCTAGCGGGGCTTCAGATACGCAGTATTTT

V gene: TRBV7-9
clone size: few
J gene: TRBJ1-1
D gene: -
CDR3 protein: CASSLASRDTEAFF
CDR3 DNA: TGTGCCAGCAGCTTAGCTTCCAGGGACACTGAAGCTTTCTTT

V gene: TRBV27
clone size: -
J gene: TRBJ2-7
D gene: TRBD2
CDR3 protein: CASSLNAGEGPDEQYF
CDR3 DNA: TGTGCCAGCAGTTTAAATGCGGGAGAGGGACCGGACGAGCAGTACTTC

V gene: TRBV7-9
clone size: -
J gene: TRBJ2-3
D gene: -
CDR3 protein: CASSLDRDGSTDTQYF
CDR3 DNA: TGTGCCAGCAGCTTAGACCGGGACGGAAGCACAGATACGCAGTATTTT

V gene: TRBV28
clone size: -
J gene: TRBJ1-6
D gene: -
CDR3 protein: CASSLLLGAHQNSPLHF
CDR3 DNA: TGTGCCAGTAGTTTATTATTGGGGGCGCACCAAAATTCACCCCTCCACTTT

V gene: TRBV12-3/TRBV12-4
clone size: -
J gene: TRBJ2-6
D gene: -
CDR3 protein: CASSPRRGSGANVLTF
CDR3 DNA: TGTGCCAGCTCCCCTCGCCGGGGATCTGGGGCCAACGTCCTGACTTTC

V gene: TRBV7-9
clone size: -
J gene: TRBJ2-1
D gene: -
CDR3 protein: CASSSSGPTYNEQFF
CDR3 DNA: TGTGCCAGCAGCTCCTCAGGGCCCACCTACAATGAGCAGTTCTTC

V gene: TRBV5-1
clone size: -
J gene: TRBJ2-4
D gene: TRBD1
CDR3 protein: CASSSGQVLNIQYF
CDR3 DNA: TGCGCCAGCAGCTCGGGACAGGTGTTAAACATTCAGTACTTC

V gene: TRBV7-2
clone size: many
J gene: TRBJ1-4
D gene: -
CDR3 protein: CASSFGEKLFF
CDR3 DNA: TGTGCCAGCAGCTTTGGTGAAAAACTGTTTTTT

V gene: TRBV29-1
clone size: -
J gene: TRBJ1-4
D gene: TRBD1
CDR3 protein: CSVSDRVANEKLFF
CDR3 DNA: TGCAGCGTTTCTGACAGGGTGGCTAATGAAAAACTGTTTTTT

V gene: TRBV7-2
clone size: -
J gene: TRBJ1-2
D gene: -
CDR3 protein: CASGFGQLGYTF
CDR3 DNA: TGTGCCAGCGGCTTCGGACAGCTGGGCTACACCTTC

V gene: TRBV2
clone size: -
J gene: TRBJ2-5
D gene: TRBD2
CDR3 protein: CASSGVGLVGNEQYF
CDR3 DNA: TGTGCCAGCAGTGGAGTGGGACTAGTCGGCAATGAGCAGTACTTC